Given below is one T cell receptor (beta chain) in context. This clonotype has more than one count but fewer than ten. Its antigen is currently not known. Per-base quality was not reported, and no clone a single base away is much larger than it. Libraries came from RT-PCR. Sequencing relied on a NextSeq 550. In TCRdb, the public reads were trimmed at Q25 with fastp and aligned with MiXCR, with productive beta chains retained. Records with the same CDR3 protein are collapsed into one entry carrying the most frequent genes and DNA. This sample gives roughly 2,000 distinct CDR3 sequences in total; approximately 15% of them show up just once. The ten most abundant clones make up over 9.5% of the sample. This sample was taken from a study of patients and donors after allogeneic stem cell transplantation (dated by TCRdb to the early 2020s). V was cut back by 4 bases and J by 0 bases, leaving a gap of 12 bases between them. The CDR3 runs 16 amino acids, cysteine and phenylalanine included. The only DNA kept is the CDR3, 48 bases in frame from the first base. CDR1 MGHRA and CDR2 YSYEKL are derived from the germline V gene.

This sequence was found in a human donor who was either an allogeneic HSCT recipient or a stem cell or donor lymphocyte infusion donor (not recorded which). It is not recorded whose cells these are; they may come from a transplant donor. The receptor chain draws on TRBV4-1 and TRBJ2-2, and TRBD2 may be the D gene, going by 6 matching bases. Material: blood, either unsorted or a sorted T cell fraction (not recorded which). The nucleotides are TGCGCCAGCAGCCCCCGTAGCGGATCGAACACCGGGGAGCTGTTTTTT. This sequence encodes CASSPRSGSNTGELFF.